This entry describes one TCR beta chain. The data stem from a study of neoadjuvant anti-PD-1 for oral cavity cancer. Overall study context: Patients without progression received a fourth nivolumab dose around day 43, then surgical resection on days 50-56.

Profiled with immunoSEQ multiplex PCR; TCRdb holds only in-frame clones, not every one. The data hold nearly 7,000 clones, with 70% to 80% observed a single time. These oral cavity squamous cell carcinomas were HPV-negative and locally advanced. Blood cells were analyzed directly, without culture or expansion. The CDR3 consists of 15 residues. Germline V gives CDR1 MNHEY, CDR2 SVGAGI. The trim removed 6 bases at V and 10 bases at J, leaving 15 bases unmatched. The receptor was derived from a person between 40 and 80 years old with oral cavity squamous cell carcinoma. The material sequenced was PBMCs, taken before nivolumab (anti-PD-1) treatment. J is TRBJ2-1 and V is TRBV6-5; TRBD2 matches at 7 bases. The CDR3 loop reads CASRLEASGSREQFF. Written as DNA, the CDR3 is TGTGCCAGCAGATTAGAGGCTAGCGGCTCGCGGGAGCAGTTCTTC.